The source of this T cell receptor beta chain is a study of blood T cells in healthy people across ages. Through a sample-barcoded 5' primer and a J-beta primer mix, a second PCR was run for roughly 6 to 12 cycles. CDR3-containing paired-end reads numbering at least 2.5 million came from each sample. MiXCR was run by TCRdb on the 5' RACE reads, yielding one entry per CDR3 protein. The sample has about 1.5 million distinct CDR3 sequences, less than 45% seen once. Study findings and constraints: No conclusive comparison of naive versus antigen-experienced cells was possible with unsorted PBMCs.

The CDR3 is made up of 14 amino acids. CDR1 DFQATT and CDR2 SNEGSKA come from the germline V gene (reference sequence). Each donor had roughly 10 milliliters of peripheral blood drawn. Per sample, no less than 5.5 micrograms of total RNA were extracted. With respect to this clonotype: Antigen specificity is unknown. At one end, the junction sequence differs from germline, possibly due to a read error.

The chain carries TRBV20-1 and TRBJ2-7; TRBD2 aligns across 9 bases. The TCR comes from a woman under 30 in good health. The material sequenced was blood. The CDR3 loop reads CSARDPRGGYGQYF. For the CDR3, the DNA is TGCAGTGCTAGAGATCCGCGGGGGGGCTACGGGCAGTACTTC.